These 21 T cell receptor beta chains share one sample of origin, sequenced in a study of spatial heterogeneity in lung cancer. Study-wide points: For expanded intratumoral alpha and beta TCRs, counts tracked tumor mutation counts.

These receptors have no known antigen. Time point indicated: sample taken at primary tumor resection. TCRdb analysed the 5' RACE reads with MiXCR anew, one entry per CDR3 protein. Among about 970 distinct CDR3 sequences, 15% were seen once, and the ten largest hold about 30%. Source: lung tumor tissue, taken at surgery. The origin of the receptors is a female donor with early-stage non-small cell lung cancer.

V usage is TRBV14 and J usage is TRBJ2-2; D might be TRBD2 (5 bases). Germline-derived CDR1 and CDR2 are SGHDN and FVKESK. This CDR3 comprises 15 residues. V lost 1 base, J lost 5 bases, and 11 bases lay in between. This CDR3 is CASSQAMRGTGELFF. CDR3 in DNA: TGTGCCAGCAGCCAAGCGATGCGCGGGACCGGGGAGCTGTTTTTT.

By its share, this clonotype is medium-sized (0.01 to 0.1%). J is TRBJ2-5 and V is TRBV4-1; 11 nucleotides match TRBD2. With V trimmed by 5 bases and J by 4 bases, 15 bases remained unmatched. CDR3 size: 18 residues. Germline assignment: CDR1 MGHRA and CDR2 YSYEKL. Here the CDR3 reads CASSERLAGPSLGETQYF. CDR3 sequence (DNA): TGCGCCAGCAGCGAACGACTAGCGGGACCCTCATTAGGAGAGACCCAGTACTTC.

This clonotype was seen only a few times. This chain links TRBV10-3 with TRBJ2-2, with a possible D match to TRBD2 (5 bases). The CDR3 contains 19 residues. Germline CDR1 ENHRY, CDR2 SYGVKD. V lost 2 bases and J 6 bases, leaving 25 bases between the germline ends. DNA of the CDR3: TGTGCCATCAGTGAGGGGGTCCCCGTGGCGTCGAGGACTGCCGGGGAGCTGTTTTTT. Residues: CAISEGVPVASRTAGELFF.

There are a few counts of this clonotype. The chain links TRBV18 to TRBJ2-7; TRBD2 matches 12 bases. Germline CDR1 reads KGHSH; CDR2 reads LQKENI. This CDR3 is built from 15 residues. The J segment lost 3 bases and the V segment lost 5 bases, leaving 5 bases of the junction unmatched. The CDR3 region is CASSSSGGASYEQYF. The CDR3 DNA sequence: TGTGCCAGCTCATCTAGCGGGGGGGCTAGCTACGAGCAGTACTTC.

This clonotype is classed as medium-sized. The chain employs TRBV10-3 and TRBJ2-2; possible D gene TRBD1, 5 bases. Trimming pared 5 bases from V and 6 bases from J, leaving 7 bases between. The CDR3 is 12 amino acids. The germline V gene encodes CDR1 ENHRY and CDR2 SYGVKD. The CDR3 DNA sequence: TGTGCCATCAGTCAGGGCTCCGGGGAGCTGTTTTTT. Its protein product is CAISQGSGELFF.

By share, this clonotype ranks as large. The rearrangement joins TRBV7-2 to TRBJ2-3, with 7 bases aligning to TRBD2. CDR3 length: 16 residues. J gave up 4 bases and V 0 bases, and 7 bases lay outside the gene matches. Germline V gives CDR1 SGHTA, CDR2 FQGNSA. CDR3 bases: TGTGCCAGCAGCTTAGCGTCGGCGGGAGTAGCAGATACGCAGTATTTT. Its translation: CASSLASAGVADTQYF.

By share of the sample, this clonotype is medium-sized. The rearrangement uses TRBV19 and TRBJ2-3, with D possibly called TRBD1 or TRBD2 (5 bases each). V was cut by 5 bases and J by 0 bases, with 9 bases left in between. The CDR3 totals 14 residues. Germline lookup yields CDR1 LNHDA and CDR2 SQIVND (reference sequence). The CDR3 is CASSRGDSTDTQYF. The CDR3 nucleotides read TGTGCCAGTAGTCGAGGGGACAGCACAGATACGCAGTATTTT.

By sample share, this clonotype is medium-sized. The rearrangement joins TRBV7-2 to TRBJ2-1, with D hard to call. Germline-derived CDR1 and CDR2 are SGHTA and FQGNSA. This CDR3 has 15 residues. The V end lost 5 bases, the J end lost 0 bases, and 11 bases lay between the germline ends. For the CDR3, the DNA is TGTGCCAGCAGCCCCGCACGAGCCTCCTACAATGAGCAGTTCTTC. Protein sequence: CASSPARASYNEQFF. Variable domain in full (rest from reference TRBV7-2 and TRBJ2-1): GAGVSQSPSNKVTEKGKDVELRCDPISGHTALYWYRQSLGQGLEFLIYFQGNSAPDKSGLPSDRFSAERTGGSVSTLTIQRTQQEDSAVYLCASSPARASYNEQFFGPGTRLTVL.

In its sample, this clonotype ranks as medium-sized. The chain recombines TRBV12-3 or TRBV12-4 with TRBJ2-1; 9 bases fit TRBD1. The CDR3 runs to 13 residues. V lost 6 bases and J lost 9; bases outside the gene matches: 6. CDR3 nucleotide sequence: TGTGCCAGCAGCCGGGACAGGGAGAGTGAGCAGTTCTTC. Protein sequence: CASSRDRESEQFF.

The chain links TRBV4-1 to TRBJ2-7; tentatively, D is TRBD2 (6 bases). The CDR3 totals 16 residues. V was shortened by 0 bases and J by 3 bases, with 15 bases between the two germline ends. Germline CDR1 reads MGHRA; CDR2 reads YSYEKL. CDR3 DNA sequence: TGCGCCAGCAGCCAAGATCGCGCGGGAACCCTCTACGAGCAGTACTTC. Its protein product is CASSQDRAGTLYEQYF.

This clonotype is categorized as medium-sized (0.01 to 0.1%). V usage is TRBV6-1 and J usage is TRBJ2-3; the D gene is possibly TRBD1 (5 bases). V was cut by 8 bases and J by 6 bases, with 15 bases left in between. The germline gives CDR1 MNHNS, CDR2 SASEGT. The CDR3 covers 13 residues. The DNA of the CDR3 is TGTGCCAGCTTATCTAGGGGTGGGGATACGCAGTATTTT. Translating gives CASLSRGGDTQYF.

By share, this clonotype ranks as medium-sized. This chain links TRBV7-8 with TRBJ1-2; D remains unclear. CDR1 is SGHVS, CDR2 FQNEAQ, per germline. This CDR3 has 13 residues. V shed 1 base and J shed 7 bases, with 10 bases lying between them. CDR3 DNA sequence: TGTGCCAGCAGCTTAGAGGTGCGGGCTGGCTACACCTTC. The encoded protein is CASSLEVRAGYTF. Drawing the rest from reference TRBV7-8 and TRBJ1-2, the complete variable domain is GAGVSQSPRYKVAKRGQDVALRCDPISGHVSLFWYQQALGQGPEFLTYFQNEAQLDKSGLPSDRFFAERPEGSVSTLKIQRTQQEDSAVYLCASSLEVRAGYTFGSGTRLTVV.

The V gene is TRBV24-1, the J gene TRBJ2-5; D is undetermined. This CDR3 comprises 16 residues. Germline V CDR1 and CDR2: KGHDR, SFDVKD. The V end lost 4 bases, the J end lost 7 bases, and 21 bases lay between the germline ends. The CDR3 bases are TGTGCCACCAGTGAAAACCGACAATCTACAAGAGGGACCCAGTACTTC. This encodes CATSENRQSTRGTQYF.

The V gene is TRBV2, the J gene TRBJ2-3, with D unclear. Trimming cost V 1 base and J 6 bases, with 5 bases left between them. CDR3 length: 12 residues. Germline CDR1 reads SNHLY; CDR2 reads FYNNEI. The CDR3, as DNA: TGTGCCAGCAGTGAAGAAGTTGATACGCAGTATTTT. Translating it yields CASSEEVDTQYF.

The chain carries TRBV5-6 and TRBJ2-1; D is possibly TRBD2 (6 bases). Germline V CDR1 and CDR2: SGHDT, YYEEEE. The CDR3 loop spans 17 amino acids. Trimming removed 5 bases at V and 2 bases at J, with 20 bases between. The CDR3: CASSQEGSGAPYNEQFF. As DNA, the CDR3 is TGTGCCAGCAGTCAGGAGGGCTCCGGAGCGCCCTACAATGAGCAGTTCTTC.

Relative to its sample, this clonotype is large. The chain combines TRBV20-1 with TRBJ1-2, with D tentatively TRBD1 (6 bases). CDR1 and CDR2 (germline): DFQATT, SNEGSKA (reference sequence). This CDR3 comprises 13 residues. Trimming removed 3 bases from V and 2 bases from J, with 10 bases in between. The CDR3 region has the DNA TGCAGTGCTAGCGACGGACAGAACTATGGCTACACCTTC. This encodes CSASDGQNYGYTF.

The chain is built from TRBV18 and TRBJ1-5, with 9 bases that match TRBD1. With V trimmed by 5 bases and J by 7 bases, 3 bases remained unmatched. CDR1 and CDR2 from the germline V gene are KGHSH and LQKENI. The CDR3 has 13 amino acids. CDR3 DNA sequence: TGTGCCAGCTCATGGGACAGGGAGCAGCCCCAGCATTTT. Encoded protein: CASSWDREQPQHF.

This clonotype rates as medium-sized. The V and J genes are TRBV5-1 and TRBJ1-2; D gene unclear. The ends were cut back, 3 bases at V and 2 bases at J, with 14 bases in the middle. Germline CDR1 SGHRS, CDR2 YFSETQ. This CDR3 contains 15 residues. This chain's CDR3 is CASSSGPGTNYGYTF. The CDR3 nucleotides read TGCGCCAGCAGCTCAGGTCCGGGAACCAACTATGGCTACACCTTC.

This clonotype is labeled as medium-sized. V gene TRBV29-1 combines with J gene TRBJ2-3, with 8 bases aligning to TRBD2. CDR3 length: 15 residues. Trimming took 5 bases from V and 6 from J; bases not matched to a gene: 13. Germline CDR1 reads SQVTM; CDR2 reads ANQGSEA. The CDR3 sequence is CSVIVSGGPLDTQYF. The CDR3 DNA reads TGCAGCGTTATCGTGTCGGGAGGGCCATTGGATACGCAGTATTTT.

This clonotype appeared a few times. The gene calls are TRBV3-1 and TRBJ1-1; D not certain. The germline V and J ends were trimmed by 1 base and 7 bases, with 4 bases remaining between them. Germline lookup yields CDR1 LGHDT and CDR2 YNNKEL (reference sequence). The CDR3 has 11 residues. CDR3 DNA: TGTGCCAGCAGCCAAGGGGTTGAAGCTTTCTTT. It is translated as CASSQGVEAFF. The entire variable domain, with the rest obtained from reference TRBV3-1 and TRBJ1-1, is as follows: DTAVSQTPKYLVTQMGNDKSIKCEQNLGHDTMYWYKQDSKKFLKIMFSYNNKELIINETVPNRFSPKSPDKAHLNLHINSLELGDSAVYFCASSQGVEAFFGQGTRLTVV.

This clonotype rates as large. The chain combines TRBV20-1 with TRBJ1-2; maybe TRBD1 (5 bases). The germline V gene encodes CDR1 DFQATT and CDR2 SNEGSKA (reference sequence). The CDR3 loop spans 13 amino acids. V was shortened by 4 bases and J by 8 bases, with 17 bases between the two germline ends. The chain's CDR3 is CSANQFQGGGYTF. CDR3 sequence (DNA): TGCAGTGCTAACCAATTTCAGGGAGGGGGCTACACCTTC.